These T cell receptor beta chains were read from a single sample in a study of T cell responses to AZD1222 COVID-19 vaccine. Here immunoSEQ multiplex PCR was the method, and the copy in TCRdb shows in-frame clones only, minus some. The sample records 85,000 to 90,000 clones, roughly nine tenths being singletons. The specimen was peripheral blood, collected on day 0 of AZD1222 vaccination. The receptors here all came from an adult in good health. Both conserved end residues are part of each CDR3. A D gene is named only where the DNA matches it firmly. Where a row states a size, it is once, few, many or the class of an expanded clone; other rows omit it.

D,J,V,size,DNA,CDR3
NA,TRBJ2-5,TRBV6-2/TRBV6-3,NA,TGTGCCAGCAGTTACAGGGCGGGACAGCCATTAGAGACCCAGTACTTC,CASSYRAGQPLETQYF
NA,TRBJ1-4,TRBV6-2/TRBV6-3,NA,TGTGCCAGCAGTTACTCGAGCAGGGCGGAAAAACTGTTTTTT,CASSYSSRAEKLFF
TRBD1,TRBJ1-5,TRBV30,NA,TGTGCCTGGAGTGAGGGGGCGAATCAGCCCCAGCATTTT,CAWSEGANQPQHF
TRBD1,TRBJ1-6,TRBV6-5,few,TGTGCCAGCAGTTTCTCAAAGACAGGGCCGGGTTCACCCCTCCACTTT,CASSFSKTGPGSPLHF
TRBD2,TRBJ2-6,TRBV5-4,NA,TGTGCCAGCAGCTTAAACCCCATGGCGGGAGGTGTCTCTGGGGCCAACGTCCTGACTTTC,CASSLNPMAGGVSGANVLTF
TRBD2,TRBJ2-2,TRBV10-1,NA,TGCGCCAGCAGTGAGTCCGGCCTAGCGGGAGGGGACGGGGAGCTGTTTTTT,CASSESGLAGGDGELFF
TRBD2,TRBJ2-1,TRBV6-5,NA,TGTGCCAGCAGTTACAGATCGGGGGGGCCTGGGAATGAGCAGTTCTTC,CASSYRSGGPGNEQFF
TRBD1,TRBJ2-2,TRBV3-1/TRBV3-2,NA,TGTGCCAGCAGCCAGAGGGGGCTCAGGACCGGGGAGCTGTTTTTT,CASSQRGLRTGELFF
NA,TRBJ1-5,TRBV2,NA,TGTGCCAGCAGTGAGAGGGCGTCGGGCAATCAGCCCCAGCATTTT,CASSERASGNQPQHF
TRBD1,TRBJ1-1,TRBV28,few,TGTGCCAGCAGACTACCGACAGGGAAGAACACTGAAGCTTTCTTT,CASRLPTGKNTEAFF
NA,TRBJ2-1,TRBV4-1,NA,TGCGCCAGCAGCCTTGGACGGACTTCCCTCTACAATGAGCAGTTCTTC,CASSLGRTSLYNEQFF
TRBD1,TRBJ1-4,TRBV7-9,NA,TGTGCCAGCAGCTTCGATTCGACAGGGGGAGGAGAAAAACTGTTTTTT,CASSFDSTGGGEKLFF
TRBD1,TRBJ1-1,TRBV6-5,NA,TGTGCCAGCAGTTACGAGACAGGGGACACTGAAGCTTTCTTT,CASSYETGDTEAFF
TRBD1,TRBJ1-1,TRBV28,NA,TGTGCCAGCAGCTCCGACAGGGCCGCTGAAGCTTTCTTT,CASSSDRAAEAFF
NA,TRBJ1-6,TRBV10-2,NA,TGCGCCAGCGGGCAGGGACGGGATTCACCCCTCCACTTT,CASGQGRDSPLHF
NA,TRBJ1-2,TRBV6-5,NA,TGTGCCAGCAGCCGGGAAGGATATGGCTACACCTTC,CASSREGYGYTF
NA,TRBJ2-5,TRBV7-2,NA,TGTGCCAGCAGCCCAAGACAGCAAGAGACCCAGTACTTC,CASSPRQQETQYF
NA,TRBJ2-2,TRBV5-4,NA,TGTGCCAGCAGCCGGATGGGGGGTCGGGATACCGGGGAGCTGTTTTTT,CASSRMGGRDTGELFF
TRBD2,TRBJ2-1,TRBV4-3,NA,TGCGCCAGCAGCCAAGATTGGTCTAGCGGGGGGAAGGGAGGGCAGTTCTTC,CASSQDWSSGGKGGQFF
NA,TRBJ2-2,TRBV7-7,once,TGTGCCAGCAGCTCTGGGACTGGGAACACCGGGGAGCTGTTTTTT,CASSSGTGNTGELFF
TRBD1,TRBJ2-7,TRBV5-1,NA,TGCGCCAGTTCCGGGACAGGGGGCTACGAGCAGTACTTC,CASSGTGGYEQYF
TRBD2,TRBJ2-7,TRBV7-9,NA,TGTGCCAGCAGCTTAGGGGGAGGGGCGTCCTACGAGCAGTACTTC,CASSLGGGASYEQYF
NA,TRBJ2-1,TRBV28,NA,TGTGCCAGCAGTTTAATAAGGGAATCCTACAATGAGCAGTTCTTC,CASSLIRESYNEQFF
NA,TRBJ2-7,TRBV2,NA,TGTGCCAGCAGCCAAGGGGGAGATGAGTACTTC,CASSQGGDEYF
NA,TRBJ2-2,TRBV5-1,NA,TGCGCCAGCAGCTTGGCCCAACCGGGAGCCGGGGAGCTGTTTTTT,CASSLAQPGAGELFF
TRBD1,TRBJ2-1,TRBV2,NA,TGTGCCAGCCAGGGACAGGAGGACTACAATGAGCAGTTCTTC,CASQGQEDYNEQFF
TRBD1,TRBJ1-2,TRBV6-5,NA,TGTGCCAGCAGTCGCGCGCCAGGGGGTAACTATGGCTACACCTTC,CASSRAPGGNYGYTF
NA,TRBJ2-7,TRBV5-4,NA,TGTGCCAGCAGCCTGACTACCGGCGAGCAGTACTTC,CASSLTTGEQYF
NA,TRBJ1-6,TRBV29-1,NA,TGCAGCGCAGGGGACAATTCACCCCTCCACTTT,CSAGDNSPLHF
NA,TRBJ1-6,TRBV30,NA,TGTGCCTGGAGTGTACGTTACCTCGGGGGGTCACCCCTCCACTTT,CAWSVRYLGGSPLHF
TRBD2,TRBJ2-3,TRBV2,NA,TGTGCCAGCCAGAGGACTAGCGTAGGTTCGGATACGCAGTATTTT,CASQRTSVGSDTQYF
NA,TRBJ1-2,TRBV30,NA,TGTGCCTGGACCTTTCAGGAGTATGGCTACACCTTC,CAWTFQEYGYTF
NA,TRBJ1-1,TRBV28,NA,TGTGCCAGCAGTTTATCGGTAATGAACACTGAAGCTTTCTTT,CASSLSVMNTEAFF
NA,TRBJ2-7,TRBV5-8,NA,TGTGCCAGCAGCTTGGCTCTCCCCAGAGACGAGCAGTACTTC,CASSLALPRDEQYF
NA,TRBJ2-4,TRBV9,once,TGTGCCAGCAGCGAGGAAGGGCTGTCCAAAAACATTCAGTACTTC,CASSEEGLSKNIQYF
NA,TRBJ1-2,TRBV30,NA,TGTGCCTGGAGTCGGCAGGGTGTTCGTGGCTACACCTTC,CAWSRQGVRGYTF
NA,TRBJ1-2,TRBV9,NA,TGTGCCAGCAGCGTAGGCAGGGCCAGTGGCTACACCTTC,CASSVGRASGYTF
TRBD1,TRBJ1-2,TRBV19,few,TGTGCCAGTAGTATTCCGGACAGGAAAATTGGCTACACCTTC,CASSIPDRKIGYTF
TRBD2,TRBJ2-5,TRBV2,NA,TGTGCCGGACCGGGAACTAGCGGGGAGACCCAGTACTTC,CAGPGTSGETQYF
TRBD1,TRBJ1-1,TRBV6-5,NA,TGTGCCAGCAGAAACGACAGGGTGAACACTGAAGCTTTCTTT,CASRNDRVNTEAFF
NA,TRBJ1-2,TRBV30,NA,TGTGCCTCTACGGCATCTAACTATGGCTACACCTTC,CASTASNYGYTF
NA,TRBJ2-5,TRBV19,NA,TGTGCCAGTAGTATTTTTCAGGGGCAAGAGACCCAGTACTTC,CASSIFQGQETQYF
TRBD1,TRBJ1-4,TRBV6-2/TRBV6-3,NA,TGTGCCAGCAGCCGGGACAGGATAGCCCGAAATGAAAAACTGTTTTTT,CASSRDRIARNEKLFF
TRBD2,TRBJ2-7,TRBV7-6,once,TGTGCCAGCAGCTTAGGGCTAGCGGGGGGCCAGGTCGAGCAGTACTTC,CASSLGLAGGQVEQYF
NA,TRBJ1-2,TRBV7-9,once,TGTGCCAGCAGCTGGACAACAGGGTGGGATGGCTACACCTTC,CASSWTTGWDGYTF
NA,TRBJ1-2,TRBV7-2,NA,TGTGCCAGCAGCAGAGGGACGGCCAATTATGGCTACACCTTC,CASSRGTANYGYTF
NA,TRBJ2-1,TRBV5-8,once,TGTGCCAGCAGCTTGGGTGGGGGAGTTTCCTACAATGAGCAGTTCTTC,CASSLGGGVSYNEQFF
TRBD1,TRBJ1-5,TRBV30,once,TGTGCCTGGAGTTCCGGGACAGGGTATCAGCCCCAGCATTTT,CAWSSGTGYQPQHF
TRBD1,TRBJ1-1,TRBV5-1,NA,TGCGCCAGCAGCGAGGACAGGTCCCTGGGTGAAGCTTTCTTT,CASSEDRSLGEAFF
NA,TRBJ2-1,TRBV4-1,NA,TGCGCCAGCAGCCAAGAGACAGTACGGTTCTTC,CASSQETVRFF